This entry lists 14 T cell receptor beta chains sequenced from one sample in a study of beta chain features in type 1 diabetes. Study outcomes and limitations: TCRB CDR3s from Type 1 diabetes patients were moderately but significantly shorter in all four CD4+ subsets.

Isolated RNA was reverse transcribed in full, so expressed TCRB transcripts were sequenced. The data were produced by immunoSEQ multiplex PCR, yet TCRdb's version contains in-frame clones alone and is incomplete. This table holds about 740,000 clones, around 15% found once. No antigen has been identified for these receptors. Sequencing was done on a sample of naive CD4+ T cells from blood. Receptors originate from a young man with type 1 diabetes.

The chain links TRBV4-1 to TRBJ2-2; D tentatively fits TRBD1 or TRBD2 (5 bases each). This CDR3 spans 14 amino acids. Germline CDR1 MGHRA, CDR2 YSYEKL. V gave up 3 bases and J gave up 4 bases, with 9 bases separating them. The CDR3 loop reads CASSHEGTTGELFF. The CDR3 bases are TGCGCCAGCAGCCATGAGGGGACCACCGGGGAGCTGTTTTTT.

The V and J genes are TRBV6-6 and TRBJ1-2; 10 positions match TRBD1. V was clipped by 5 bases and J by 8 bases; unmatched bases: 8. The CDR3 is 14 amino acids. The V gene's germline CDR1 is MNHNY and CDR2 SVGAGI (reference sequence). CDR3 in DNA: TGTGCCAGCAGTGGACCGGGACAGGGGATCGGCTACACCTTC. It yields the protein CASSGPGQGIGYTF.

This chain links TRBV11-3 with TRBJ1-5; D is possibly TRBD1 (6 bases). Trimming removed 2 bases at V and 3 bases at J, with 8 bases between. The CDR3 is 14 amino acids. Germline CDR1 and CDR2: SGHNT and YENEEA. Here the CDR3 reads CASSLSGVNQPQHF. Written as DNA, the CDR3 is TGTGCCAGCAGCTTATCAGGGGTCAATCAGCCCCAGCATTTT. The whole variable domain, remainder taken from reference TRBV11-3 and TRBJ1-5, is EAGVVQSPRYKIIEKKQPVAFWCNPISGHNTLYWYLQNLGQGPELLIRYENEEAVDDSQLPKDRFSAERLKGVDSTLKIQPAELGDSAVYLCASSLSGVNQPQHFGDGTRLSIL.

The J gene is TRBJ1-6, the V gene TRBV19; TRBD1 aligns across 9 bases. CDR1 is LNHDA, CDR2 SQIVND, per germline (reference sequence). The CDR3 sequence is 14 residues long. With V trimmed by 9 bases and J by 14 bases, 14 bases remained unmatched. The CDR3 loop reads CASRPGQGGLTLHF. CDR3 nucleotides: TGTGCCAGCCGGCCGGGACAGGGTGGGCTTACCCTCCACTTT.

The gene calls are TRBV10-1 and TRBJ2-5; D remains ambiguous. Germline V gene lookup returns CDR1 WNHNN and CDR2 SYGVQD (reference sequence). There are 14 residues in the CDR3. V was shortened by 4 bases and J by 5 bases, with 14 bases between the two germline ends. CDR3 amino acids: CASSALPGGETQYF. The CDR3 DNA follows: TGCGCCAGCAGTGCCCTACCGGGTGGCGAGACCCAGTACTTC.

This clone occurred many times. Within the sample, other DNA sequences also encode this same CDR3. The chain recombines TRBV10-3 with TRBJ2-3; no definite D call. With 5 bases removed from V and 1 base from J, the gap between germline ends came to 1 base. This CDR3 contains 11 residues. The germline V gene encodes CDR1 ENHRY and CDR2 SYGVKD. CDR3 sequence (DNA): TGTGCCATCAGTCGCACAGATACGCAGTATTTT. It encodes CAISRTDTQYF.

V is TRBV7-2 and J is TRBJ2-1, with TRBD1 identical over 8 bases. The CDR3 sequence is 15 residues long. V lost 5 bases, J lost 8 bases, and 11 bases stayed unmatched. Germline V gene lookup returns CDR1 SGHTA and CDR2 FQGNSA. The CDR3 DNA reads as TGTGCCAGCAGCCCGCAACGACAGGGGAGGCATGAGCAGTTCTTC. Its protein product is CASSPQRQGRHEQFF.

CDR3 amino acids: CSVPRGNYGYTF. The CDR3 bases are TGCAGCGTACCCAGGGGCAACTATGGCTACACCTTC. J is TRBJ1-2 and V is TRBV29-1, with D possibly being TRBD1 (6 bases). Per germline, CDR1 SQVTM and CDR2 ANQGSEA. Trimming removed 6 bases from V and 2 bases from J, with 10 bases in between. The CDR3 spans 12 residues.

On this clone: This sequence may be a read error, since a much larger clone differs from it by one base. The genes are TRBV7-2 and TRBJ2-7; D call uncertain. The CDR3 runs 10 residues. Germline CDR1 reads SGHTA; CDR2 reads FQGNSA. Trimming stripped 5 bases from V and 3 bases from J, with 2 bases between. CDR3: CASSHYEQYF. The CDR3 nucleotides are TGTGCCAGCAGCCACTACGAGCAGTACTTC.

The chain links TRBV19 to TRBJ1-2; D possibly corresponds to TRBD1 (6 bases). Trimming left V 3 bases short and J 7 bases short, with 18 bases between. The CDR3 is made up of 15 amino acids. Germline V gene lookup returns CDR1 LNHDA and CDR2 SQIVND (reference sequence). The CDR3 DNA is TGTGCCAGTAGTATCCCAGGGGTGACGGACGTTGGCTACACCTTC. Protein product: CASSIPGVTDVGYTF. The full variable domain, with the rest looked up from reference TRBV19 and TRBJ1-2, is DGGITQSPKYLFRKEGQNVTLSCEQNLNHDAMYWYRQDPGQGLRLIYYSQIVNDFQKGDIAEGYSVSREKKESFPLTVTSAQKNPTAFYLCASSIPGVTDVGYTFGSGTRLTVV.

This sequence joins TRBV6-4 and TRBJ1-1; D is possibly TRBD1 (5 bases). CDR3 size: 15 residues. Germline V lookup: CDR1 MRHNA, CDR2 SNTAGT. V shed 2 bases and J shed 3 bases, with 13 bases lying between them. CDR3 in DNA: TGTGCCAGCAGTGACGAGTGGACATATTACACTGAAGCTTTCTTT. It translates to CASSDEWTYYTEAFF.

This clone was detected a few times. The genes are TRBV19 and TRBJ1-2; D remains unclear. The length of the CDR3 is 13 residues. The V end lost 8 bases, the J end lost 3 bases, and 13 bases lay between the germline ends. Germline-derived CDR1 and CDR2 are LNHDA and SQIVND (reference sequence). CDR3 sequence (DNA): TGTGCCAGTCACGACGGACCTTACTATGGCTACACCTTC. As protein: CASHDGPYYGYTF.

The chain couples TRBV6-5 to TRBJ2-5, with TRBD1 identical over 10 bases. Germline CDR1 is MNHEY and CDR2 is SVGAGI. V gave up 6 bases and J gave up 4 bases; unmatched junction bases: 8. The CDR3 covers 15 residues. The CDR3 here is CASSHRTGGVETQYF. CDR3 bases: TGTGCCAGCAGCCACCGGACAGGGGGTGTAGAGACCCAGTACTTC.

This sequence joins TRBV5-1 and TRBJ1-5; possible D gene TRBD1, 5 bases. The germline V gene encodes CDR1 SGHRS and CDR2 YFSETQ. This CDR3 is 14 amino acids long. The V gene lost 1 base and the J gene lost 3 bases, with 8 bases spanning the gap. Here the CDR3 DNA reads TGCGCCAGCAGCTTGACAGGCTACAATCAGCCCCAGCATTTT. Translation gives CASSLTGYNQPQHF.